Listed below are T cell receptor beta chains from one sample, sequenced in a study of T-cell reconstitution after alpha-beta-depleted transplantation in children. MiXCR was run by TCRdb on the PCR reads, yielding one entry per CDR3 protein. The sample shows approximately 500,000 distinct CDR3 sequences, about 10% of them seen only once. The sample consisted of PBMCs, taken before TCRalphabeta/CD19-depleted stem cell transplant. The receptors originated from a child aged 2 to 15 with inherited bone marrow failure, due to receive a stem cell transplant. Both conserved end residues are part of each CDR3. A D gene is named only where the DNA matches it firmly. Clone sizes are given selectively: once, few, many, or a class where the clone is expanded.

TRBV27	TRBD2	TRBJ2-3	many	CASRMLGAGETDTQYF	TGTGCCAGCAGGATGCTAGGGGCGGGAGAGACAGATACGCAGTATTTT
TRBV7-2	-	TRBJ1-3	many	CASTPYARDTTGNTIYF	TGTGCCAGCACGCCTTACGCTCGGGACACAACTGGAAACACCATATATTTT
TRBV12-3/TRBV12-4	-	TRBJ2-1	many	CASLKWGEYQVDEQFF	TGTGCCAGCCTAAAATGGGGGGAATATCAAGTGGATGAGCAGTTCTTC
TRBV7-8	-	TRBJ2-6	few	CASSLNTGPSGANVLTF	TGTGCCAGCAGCTTAAATACAGGGCCCTCTGGGGCCAACGTCCTGACTTTC
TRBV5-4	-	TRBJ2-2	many	CASSLAHTGELFF	TGTGCCAGCAGCTTGGCGCACACCGGGGAGCTGTTTTTT
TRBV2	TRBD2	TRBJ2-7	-	CASSETSGTSVYEQYF	TGTGCCAGCAGTGAAACATCCGGGACTAGCGTCTACGAGCAGTACTTC
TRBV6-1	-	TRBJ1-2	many	CASREGNNYGYTF	TGTGCCAGCAGAGAGGGGAATAACTATGGCTACACCTTC
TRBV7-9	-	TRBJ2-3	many	CASSTRADTQYF	TGTGCCAGCAGCACCAGAGCAGATACGCAGTATTTT
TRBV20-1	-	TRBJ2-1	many	CSAVRDDNEQFF	TGCAGTGCAGTTAGGGATGACAATGAGCAGTTCTTC
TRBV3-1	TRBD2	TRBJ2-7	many	CASSLLGGRAYEQYF	TGTGCCAGCAGCCTTTTGGGCGGGAGGGCCTACGAGCAGTACTTC
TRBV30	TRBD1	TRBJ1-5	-	CAWSVDRVGNSNQPQHF	TGTGCCTGGAGTGTGGACAGGGTCGGGAATAGCAATCAGCCCCAGCATTTT
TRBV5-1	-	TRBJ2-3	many	CASSLAGTSRTTDTQYF	TGCGCCAGCAGCTTGGCCGGAACTAGCCGTACCACAGATACGCAGTATTTT
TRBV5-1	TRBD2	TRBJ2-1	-	CASSLGLAGNLNEQFF	TGCGCCAGCAGCTTAGGCCTAGCGGGAAACCTCAATGAGCAGTTCTTC
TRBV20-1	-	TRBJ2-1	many	CSAREEVQFF	TGCAGTGCTAGAGAGGAGGTGCAGTTCTTC
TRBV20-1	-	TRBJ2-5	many	CSAAPVETQYF	TGCAGTGCTGCACCCGTAGAGACCCAGTACTTC
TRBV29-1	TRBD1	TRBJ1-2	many	CSGTGEPNYGYTF	TGCAGCGGAACAGGGGAACCTAACTATGGCTACACCTTC
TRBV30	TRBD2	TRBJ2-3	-	CAWSGREYEGDTQYF	TGTGCCTGGAGCGGGCGGGAGTACGAGGGAGATACGCAGTATTTT
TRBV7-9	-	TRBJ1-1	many	CASSPRIGLFNTEAFF	TGTGCCAGCAGCCCCCGGATAGGGCTGTTCAACACTGAAGCTTTCTTT
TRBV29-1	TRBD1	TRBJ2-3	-	CSVEVPDRVTDTQYF	TGCAGCGTTGAAGTCCCGGACAGGGTGACAGATACGCAGTATTTT
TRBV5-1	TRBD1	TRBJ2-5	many	CASRFPTGSKTQYF	TGCGCCAGCAGGTTCCCGACAGGGTCCAAGACCCAGTACTTC
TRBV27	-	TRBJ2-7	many	CASSFEGHEQYF	TGTGCCAGCAGTTTTGAGGGGCACGAGCAGTACTTC
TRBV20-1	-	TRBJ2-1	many	CSARDFAGPSYNEQFF	TGCAGTGCTAGAGATTTCGCGGGACCGTCCTACAATGAGCAGTTCTTC
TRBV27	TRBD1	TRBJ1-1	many	CASSATGGIEAFF	TGTGCCAGCAGTGCCACAGGGGGGATAGAAGCTTTCTTT
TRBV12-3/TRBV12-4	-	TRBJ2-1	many	CASSLAPSGFNEQFF	TGTGCCAGCAGTTTAGCCCCCAGCGGGTTTAATGAGCAGTTCTTC
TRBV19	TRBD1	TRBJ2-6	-	CASSNPQGASRSGANVLTF	TGTGCCAGTAGTAACCCACAGGGGGCGAGCAGGTCTGGGGCCAACGTCCTGACTTTC
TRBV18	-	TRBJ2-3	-	CASSLQASTSTDTQYF	TGTGCCAGCTCATTACAGGCGTCTACTAGCACAGATACGCAGTATTTT
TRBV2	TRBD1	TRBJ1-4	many	CASSRTGRDEKLFF	TGTGCCAGCAGTCGGACAGGGAGGGATGAAAAACTGTTTTTT
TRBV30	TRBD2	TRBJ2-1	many	CAWSGVAGLVSYNEQFF	TGTGCCTGGAGTGGAGTAGCGGGACTTGTCTCCTACAATGAGCAGTTCTTC
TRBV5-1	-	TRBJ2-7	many	CASSLREPSYEQYF	TGCGCCAGCAGCTTGCGCGAGCCCTCCTACGAGCAGTACTTC
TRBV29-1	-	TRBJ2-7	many	CSVEGIGGQYF	TGCAGCGTTGAGGGAATAGGGGGGCAGTACTTC
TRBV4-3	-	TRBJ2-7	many	CASSQDASIGYEQYF	TGCGCCAGCAGCCAAGATGCTAGCATCGGATACGAGCAGTACTTC
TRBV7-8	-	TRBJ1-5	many	CASSLAVGWGGNQPQHF	TGTGCCAGCAGCTTAGCAGTAGGGTGGGGGGGCAATCAGCCCCAGCATTTT
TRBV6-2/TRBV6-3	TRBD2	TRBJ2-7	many	CASSFLGTSIAEQYF	TGTGCCAGCAGTTTCCTGGGGACTAGTATCGCCGAGCAGTACTTC
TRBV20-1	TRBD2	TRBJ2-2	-	CSARGRPAPGGGGTGELFF	TGCAGTGCTAGGGGCCGACCAGCACCCGGCGGGGGAGGCACCGGGGAGCTGTTTTTT
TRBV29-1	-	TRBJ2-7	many	CSVIGGSYEQYF	TGCAGCGTGATCGGCGGCTCCTACGAGCAGTACTTC